This paragraph reports one TCR beta chain. Trimming stripped 2 bases from V and 4 bases from J, with 16 bases between. The CDR3 is made up of 15 amino acids. Germline CDR1 reads SGHNT; CDR2 reads YYREEE (reference sequence). The sample belongs to a study of blood T cell repertoires in COVID-19. In the study overall: From T cells, B-cell-depleted T cells, or PBMCs came the material, which was cDNA or gDNA.

Original methodology: How many nucleated cells were present was estimated from reference gene primer amplification. Method: immunoSEQ multiplex PCR; TCRdb's copy keeps in-frame clones and lacks some. From that table come the V and J calls and clone size; the DNA was used to work out D and trimming. The sample lists fewer than 200,000 clones, over 80% occurring once. Recruited during active infection, patients (from Seattle) were subsequently followed longitudinally. The V call is TRBV5-4, the J call TRBJ2-7; D is possibly TRBD1 (5 bases). Sequencing was done on a sample of peripheral blood. The sequence came from a man in his thirties or forties with COVID-19, enrolled during active disease. CDR3 residues: CASSFVQPGRYEQYF. DNA of the CDR3: TGTGCCAGCAGCTTTGTGCAGCCAGGGCGGTACGAGCAGTACTTC.